A single TCR beta chain is shown here with its context. No antigen is known for it. Here immunoSEQ multiplex PCR was the method, and the copy in TCRdb shows in-frame clones only, minus some. Among 8,000 to 9,500 clones, around 70% were seen once, and the ten largest hold roughly a tenth. The data are from a study of chemoradiotherapy in HPV16-positive cancers. The CDR3 spans 13 residues. Unmatched junction bases numbered 2, after V lost 5 bases and J lost 3 bases. CDR1 ENHRY and CDR2 SYGVKD come from the germline V gene. General study results and limits: HPV-responsive T-cell expansion during chemoradiotherapy was linked to improved recurrence-free survival in HPV16-positive patients.

V usage is TRBV10-3 and J usage is TRBJ2-3, with 7 bases aligning to TRBD2. The starting material was tumor tissue, obtained from a patient who underwent chemoradiotherapy. This TCR came from a human donor with HPV-associated anogenital cancer. CDR3 protein: CAISPGGTDTQYF. The CDR3 coding sequence is TGTGCCATCAGTCCCGGGGGGACAGATACGCAGTATTTT.